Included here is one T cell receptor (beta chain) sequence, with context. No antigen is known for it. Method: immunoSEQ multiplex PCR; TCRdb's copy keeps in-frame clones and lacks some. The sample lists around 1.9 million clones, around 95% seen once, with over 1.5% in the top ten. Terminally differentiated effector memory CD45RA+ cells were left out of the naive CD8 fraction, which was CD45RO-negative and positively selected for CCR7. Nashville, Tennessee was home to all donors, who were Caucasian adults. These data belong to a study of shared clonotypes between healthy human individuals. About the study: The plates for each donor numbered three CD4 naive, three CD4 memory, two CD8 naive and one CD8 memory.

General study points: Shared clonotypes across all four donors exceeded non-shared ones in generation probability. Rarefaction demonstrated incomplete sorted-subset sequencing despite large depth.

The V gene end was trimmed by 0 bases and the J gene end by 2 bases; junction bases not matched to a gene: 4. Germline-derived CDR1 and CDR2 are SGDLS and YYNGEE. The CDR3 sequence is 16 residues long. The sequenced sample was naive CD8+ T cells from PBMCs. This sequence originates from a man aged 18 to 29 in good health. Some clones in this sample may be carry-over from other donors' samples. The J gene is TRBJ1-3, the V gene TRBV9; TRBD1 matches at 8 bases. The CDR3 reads CASSVASTGAGNTIYF. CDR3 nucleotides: TGTGCCAGCAGCGTAGCCTCGACAGGGGCTGGAAACACCATATATTTT.